This T cell receptor (beta chain) was recovered during a study of blood T cells in healthy people across ages. Germline V gene lookup returns CDR1 SGHRS and CDR2 YFSETQ. V trimming: 1 base; J trimming: 4 bases; junction bases outside the gene matches: 3. This CDR3 is 16 amino acids long. This clonotype has a handful of counts. Then a second PCR, running about 7 to 11 cycles, was carried out with a sample-barcoded 5' primer and a J-beta primer mix. TCRdb recomputed calls from the 5' RACE reads with MiXCR, one row per CDR3 protein. The data contain 800,000 or so distinct CDR3 sequences, more than 35% of them singletons.

The specimen sequenced was blood. This TCR was sampled from a man older than 75 in good health. The chain links TRBV5-1 to TRBJ2-1, with 12 nucleotides matching TRBD2. The CDR3 sequence: CASSLLTSGGYNEQFF. The CDR3 DNA is TGCGCCAGCAGCTTGCTGACTAGCGGGGGTTACAATGAGCAGTTCTTC.